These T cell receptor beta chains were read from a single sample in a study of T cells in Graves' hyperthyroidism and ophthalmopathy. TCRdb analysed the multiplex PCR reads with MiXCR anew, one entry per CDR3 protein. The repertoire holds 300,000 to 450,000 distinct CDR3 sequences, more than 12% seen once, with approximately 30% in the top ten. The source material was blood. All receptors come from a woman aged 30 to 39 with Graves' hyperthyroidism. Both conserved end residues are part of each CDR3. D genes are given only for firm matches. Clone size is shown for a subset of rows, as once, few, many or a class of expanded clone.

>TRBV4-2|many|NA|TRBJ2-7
TGTGCCAGCAGCCAAGAGCCCTGGGCGACCTCCTACGAGCAGTACTTC
CASSQEPWATSYEQYF
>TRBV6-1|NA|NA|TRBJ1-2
TGTGCCAGCAGTTCTACCGACAAGGGCGGCAGAGCTAACTATGGCTACACCTTC
CASSSTDKGGRANYGYTF
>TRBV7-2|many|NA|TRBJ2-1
TGTGCCAGCAGCTCCGGAGGGGAGGTTTACAATGAGCAGTTCTTC
CASSSGGEVYNEQFF
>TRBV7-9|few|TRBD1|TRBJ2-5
TGTGCCAGCAGCTTAGAAGGGGGCCGTCAAGAGACCCAGTACTTC
CASSLEGGRQETQYF
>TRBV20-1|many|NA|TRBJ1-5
TGCAGTGCCCTGTCAGGGAACGGCAATCAGCCCCAGCATTTT
CSALSGNGNQPQHF
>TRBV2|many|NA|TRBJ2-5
TGTGCCAGCAGTGCACAGGGCCCCCAAGAGACCCAGTACTTC
CASSAQGPQETQYF
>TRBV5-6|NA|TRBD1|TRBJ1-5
TGTGCCAGCACCCGGACCGGGACAGGGAAGGCAAGGCAGCCCCAGCATTTT
CASTRTGTGKARQPQHF
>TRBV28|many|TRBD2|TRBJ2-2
TGTGCCAGCAGACCGGGACTAAGGACCGGGGAGCTGTTTTTT
CASRPGLRTGELFF
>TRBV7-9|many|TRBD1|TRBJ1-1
TGTGCCAGCAGCGATTACCGGGACAGGCCTACTGAAGCTTTCTTT
CASSDYRDRPTEAFF
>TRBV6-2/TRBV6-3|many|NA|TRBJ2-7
TGTGCCAGCAGTTCGGGACGGGGGTCCTACGAGCAGTACTTC
CASSSGRGSYEQYF
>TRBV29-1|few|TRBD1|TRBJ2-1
TGCAGCGAAATCACAGGGGTTTACAATGAGCAGTTCTTC
CSEITGVYNEQFF
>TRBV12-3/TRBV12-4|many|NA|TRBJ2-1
TGTGCCAGCAGTTCAAGGGGGTATGAGCAGTTCTTC
CASSSRGYEQFF
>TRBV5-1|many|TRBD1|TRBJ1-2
TGCGCCAGCAGCGCACCGGGACAGCATGGCTACACCTTC
CASSAPGQHGYTF
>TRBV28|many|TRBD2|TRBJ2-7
TGTGCCAGCAGTTTCACTACTAGCGGGACACTCCCCTCCTACGAGCAGTACTTC
CASSFTTSGTLPSYEQYF
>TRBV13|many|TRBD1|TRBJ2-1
TGTGCCAGCAGTCCCGTGGACAGGGGGAGCAATGAGCAGTTCTTC
CASSPVDRGSNEQFF
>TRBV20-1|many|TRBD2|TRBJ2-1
TGCAGTGCCCCGGGGCTAGCGGGAGACGTTTACAATGAGCAGTTCTTC
CSAPGLAGDVYNEQFF
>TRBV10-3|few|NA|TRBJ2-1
TGTGCCATCAAATCATCGGGGAGCTCCTACAATGAGCAGTTCTTC
CAIKSSGSSYNEQFF
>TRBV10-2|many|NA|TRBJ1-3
TGCGCTACCCTCCAAGACTCTGGAAACACCATATATTTT
CATLQDSGNTIYF
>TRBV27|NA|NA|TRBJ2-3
TGTGCCAGTTGTTACCGAGGCACAGATACGCAGTATTTT
CASCYRGTDTQYF
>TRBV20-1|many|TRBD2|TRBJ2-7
TGCAGTGCTAGACATCTAGCGGGAGTCGAGCAGTACTTC
CSARHLAGVEQYF
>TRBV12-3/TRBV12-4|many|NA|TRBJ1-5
TGTGCCAGCAGTTTAAGGTCATCGGTTCTCAATGGCAATCAGCCCCAGCATTTT
CASSLRSSVLNGNQPQHF
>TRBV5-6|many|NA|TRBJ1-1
TGTGCCAGCAGCATTATGGACCGGGGGAACACTGAAGCTTTCTTT
CASSIMDRGNTEAFF
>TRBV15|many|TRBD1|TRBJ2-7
TGTGCCACCAGCAGAGATCGGGACAGGGCATCGTACGAGCAGTACTTC
CATSRDRDRASYEQYF
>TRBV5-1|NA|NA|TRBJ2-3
TGCGCCAGCAGCTCGTCAGCAGATACGCAGTATTTT
CASSSSADTQYF
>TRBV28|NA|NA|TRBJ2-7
TGTGCCAGCAGTTTACCCGCAGGGCAGCGGCAGTACTTC
CASSLPAGQRQYF
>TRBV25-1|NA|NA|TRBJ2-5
TGTGCCAGCAGTGAACCCGGGGGCGAGGAGACCCAGTACTTC
CASSEPGGEETQYF
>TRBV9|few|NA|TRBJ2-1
TGTGCCAGCAGCGCTCATCCTAGCCCGCAATACAATGAGCAGTTCTTC
CASSAHPSPQYNEQFF
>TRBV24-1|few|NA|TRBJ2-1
TGTGCCACCAGTGACCCCCGGACTAACAAAGGACGTGAGCAGTTCTTC
CATSDPRTNKGREQFF
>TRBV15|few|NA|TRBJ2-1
TGTGCCACCAGCAGAGCAGACGGAGGAGGACTATTCAATGAGCAGTTCTTC
CATSRADGGGLFNEQFF
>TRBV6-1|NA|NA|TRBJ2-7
TGTGCCAGCAGTCCCTCCTGGGAGCAGTACTTC
CASSPSWEQYF
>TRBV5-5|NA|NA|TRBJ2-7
TGTGCCAGCAGCTTTCGAGACACTGACTTCGACGAGCAGTACTTC
CASSFRDTDFDEQYF
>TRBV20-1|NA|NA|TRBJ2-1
TGCAGTGCCAACTGGCTCTACAATGAGCAGTTCTTC
CSANWLYNEQFF
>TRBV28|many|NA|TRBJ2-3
TGTGCCAGCAGTCCGGGGGACAGTCGGCGAGATACGCAGTATTTT
CASSPGDSRRDTQYF
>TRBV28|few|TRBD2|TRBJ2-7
TGTGCCAGCACCCTATCTAGCGGGAGATCTACCTACGAGCAGTACTTC
CASTLSSGRSTYEQYF
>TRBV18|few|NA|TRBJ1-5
TGTGCCAGCTCACCGAAGTCAGACTCCTATCAGCCCCAGCATTTT
CASSPKSDSYQPQHF
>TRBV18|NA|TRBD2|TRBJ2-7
TGTGCCAGCTCACCCCTATCAACTAGCGGCGAGCAGTACTTC
CASSPLSTSGEQYF
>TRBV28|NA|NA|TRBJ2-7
TGTGCCAGCAGTTCGACGGGGACCTACGAGCAGTACTTC
CASSSTGTYEQYF
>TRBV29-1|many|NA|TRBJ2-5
TGCAGCGTTGAAGATCCTCTCTATTATGGGGACGGAGAGACCCAGTACTTC
CSVEDPLYYGDGETQYF
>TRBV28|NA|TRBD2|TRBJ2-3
TGTGCCAGCAGTACCTTAGCGGGAGGGTCATCCACAGATACGCAGTATTTT
CASSTLAGGSSTDTQYF
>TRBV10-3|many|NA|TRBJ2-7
TGTGCCATCAGTGAGATCGGGAACCCCTACGAGCAGTACTTC
CAISEIGNPYEQYF
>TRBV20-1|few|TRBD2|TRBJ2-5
TGCAGTGCTAGAGATCTTAGCGGGCCTCCCAGGGAGACCCAGTACTTC
CSARDLSGPPRETQYF
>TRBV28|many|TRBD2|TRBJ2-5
TGTGCCAGCAGAAGACTAGCGGGAGCAGGGGAAATGGGGGAGACCCAGTACTTC
CASRRLAGAGEMGETQYF
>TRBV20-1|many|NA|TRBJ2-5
TGCAGTGCTAGAGCGCGACGGTACCAAGAGACCCAGTACTTC
CSARARRYQETQYF
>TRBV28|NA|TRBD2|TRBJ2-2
TGTGCCAGCAGTTCAGCGGGAGGGGGAACCGGGGAGCTGTTTTTT
CASSSAGGGTGELFF
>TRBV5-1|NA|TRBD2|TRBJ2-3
TGCGCCAGCAGCTTAGATGGCGGGAGCCCAGATACGCAGTATTTT
CASSLDGGSPDTQYF
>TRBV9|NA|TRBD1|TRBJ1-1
TGTGCCAGCAGCCAAGGATCGAGACAGGGTAGCACTGAAGCTTTCTTT
CASSQGSRQGSTEAFF
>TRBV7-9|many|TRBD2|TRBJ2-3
TGTGCCAGCCTAAGTGGGAGGGCCTCGATCACAGATACGCAGTATTTT
CASLSGRASITDTQYF
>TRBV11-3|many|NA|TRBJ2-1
TGTGCCAGCAGCTTAGACCTCGACTACAATGAGCAGTTCTTC
CASSLDLDYNEQFF
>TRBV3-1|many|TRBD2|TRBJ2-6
TGTGCCAGCAGCCTCGGGACTAGCATCTCTGGGGCCAACGTCCTGACTTTC
CASSLGTSISGANVLTF
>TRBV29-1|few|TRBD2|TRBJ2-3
TGCAGCGTTGGAGAACCTAGCGGGAGAGGACTTCGCACAGATACGCAGTATTTT
CSVGEPSGRGLRTDTQYF
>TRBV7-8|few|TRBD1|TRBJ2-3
TGTGCCAGCAGCTCGAGGGACAGGGGGTCAGATACGCAGTATTTT
CASSSRDRGSDTQYF
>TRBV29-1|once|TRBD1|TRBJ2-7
TGCAGCGTTTGGACAGGCTCCTACGAGCAGTACTTC
CSVWTGSYEQYF
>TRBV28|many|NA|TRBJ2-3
TGTGCCAGCAGTTCCTCGGGGCCCCCTCGAACAGATACGCAGTATTTT
CASSSSGPPRTDTQYF
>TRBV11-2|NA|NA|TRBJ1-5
TGTGCCAGCAGCTTATGGTGCCGGGACGGAGCTAATCAGCCCCAGCATTTT
CASSLWCRDGANQPQHF
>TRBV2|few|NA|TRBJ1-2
TGTGCCAGCAGAGGGGGGCGGATTCGGCTCACCTTC
CASRGGRIRLTF
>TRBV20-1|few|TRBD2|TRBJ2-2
TGCAGTGCTAGAGGCGGGAGCTACACCGGGGAGCTGTTTTTT
CSARGGSYTGELFF
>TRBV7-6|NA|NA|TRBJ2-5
TGTGCCAGCAGCACGGATGAGGGACTGGCAGAGACCCAGTACTTC
CASSTDEGLAETQYF
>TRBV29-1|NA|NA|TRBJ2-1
TGCAGCGTGGATAGGGGGACACAGAAACACAATGAGCAGTTCTTC
CSVDRGTQKHNEQFF
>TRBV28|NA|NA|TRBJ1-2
TGTGCCAGCGCTATCAACTATGGCTACACCTTC
CASAINYGYTF
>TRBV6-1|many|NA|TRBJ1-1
TGTGCCAGCAGTGAACCCTACCGGTCTGAAGCTTTCTTT
CASSEPYRSEAFF